The T cell receptor beta chain described here comes from a study of shared clonotypes between healthy human individuals. Naive CD8 cells were CD45RO-negative, positively selected for CCR7, excluding terminally differentiated effector memory CD45RA+ cells. Profiling relied on immunoSEQ multiplex PCR, and the TCRdb table lists in-frame clones only, not all of them. Among 2 million to 2.5 million clones listed, about 94% were seen once. CDR1 GTSNPN and CDR2 SVGIG come from the germline V gene (reference sequence). The CDR3 length is 13 residues. The V gene lost 3 bases and the J gene lost 0 bases, with 8 bases spanning the gap.

The material sequenced was naive CD8+ T cells sorted from blood. This receptor was obtained from a man younger than 35 in good health. The chain is built from TRBV30 and TRBJ1-1; D is uncertain. CDR3 nucleotide sequence: TGTGCCTGGAGGTCCCAGTTGAACACTGAAGCTTTCTTT. It is translated as CAWRSQLNTEAFF.